One and the same sample provided the 30 T cell receptor beta chains below, sequenced in a study of Graves' ophthalmopathy and Graves' hyperthyroidism. RNA transcripts provided the template for amplifying TCR beta CDR3 regions. First-round RT-PCR used HTBI primers; second-round multiplex PCR followed. From the multiplex PCR reads, TCRdb called clonotypes with MiXCR, one entry per CDR3 protein. Here the sample spans under 800,000 distinct CDR3 sequences, around a fifth being singletons. The sequenced sample consisted of peripheral blood. The source of these receptors is a woman between 18 and 30 years old with stable Graves' hyperthyroidism. Some clones in this sample may be carry-over from other donors' samples.

This clonotype appeared many times. This CDR3 reads CASGMQPQHF. The CDR3 DNA reads TGTGCCAGCGGTATGCAGCCCCAGCATTTT. The V call is TRBV28, the J call TRBJ1-5; D call uncertain. This CDR3 comprises 10 residues. The V end was cut by 8 bases, the J end by 7 bases, with 6 bases between. Germline CDR1 MDHEN, CDR2 SYDVKM.

This clonotype was observed many times. The chain links TRBV20-1 to TRBJ1-5, with TRBD1 matching 9 bases. Germline CDR1 is DFQATT and CDR2 is SNEGSKA (reference sequence). The CDR3 spans 13 residues. V trimming: 5 bases; J trimming: 6 bases; junction bases outside the gene matches: 5. DNA of the CDR3: TGCAGTGCTTCCGACAGGGGGATTCAGCCCCAGCATTTT. Encoded protein: CSASDRGIQPQHF.

Here the CDR3 DNA reads TGTGCCAGCACCCTACCGGCAACAGGGTCACGAGCTTTCTTT. Its protein is CASTLPATGSRAFF. This sequence joins TRBV12-3 or TRBV12-4 and TRBJ1-1; possible D gene TRBD1, 6 bases. Trimming took 7 bases from V and 10 from J, leaving 22 bases between them. The CDR3 is made up of 14 amino acids.

J is TRBJ1-1 and V is TRBV5-1, with D tentatively TRBD1 (6 bases). This CDR3 comprises 15 residues. The ends were cut back, 4 bases at V and 1 base at J, with 14 bases in the middle. CDR1 is SGHRS and CDR2 is YFSETQ in the germline V gene. The CDR3 DNA is TGCGCCAGCAGCGATAATACAGGGAGGAACACTGAAGCTTTCTTT. As protein: CASSDNTGRNTEAFF.

This clonotype came up many times. A read error may account for a junction end that differs from germline. The rearrangement uses TRBV27 and TRBJ1-1; 8 positions match TRBD1. The CDR3 is 15 residues long. Germline V gene lookup returns CDR1 MNHEY and CDR2 SMNVEV (reference sequence). The chain's CDR3 is CASSLSGQGAGQASF. CDR3 DNA: TGTGCCAGCAGTTTATCGGGCCAGGGGGCCGGACAAGCTTCCTTT.

The table lists this clonotype with many counts. The rearrangement uses TRBV11-2 and TRBJ2-7; possible D gene TRBD1, 7 bases. Germline assignment: CDR1 SGHAT and CDR2 FQNNGV. The germline V and J ends were trimmed by 5 bases and 4 bases, with 15 bases remaining between them. There are 14 residues in the CDR3. The CDR3 is CASSELRGRYEQYF. The DNA for the CDR3 is TGTGCCAGCAGCGAACTCAGGGGGAGGTACGAGCAGTACTTC.

This clonotype was observed at least ten times. The V call is TRBV19, the J call TRBJ2-7, with D perhaps given as TRBD1 or TRBD2 (5 bases each). In germline, CDR1 is LNHDA, CDR2 SQIVND (reference sequence). The CDR3 has 14 amino acids. With 4 bases removed from V and 4 bases from J, the gap between germline ends came to 14 bases. The CDR3 is CASSNTGTGYEQYF. CDR3 nucleotide sequence: TGTGCCAGTAGTAACACCGGGACGGGGTACGAGCAGTACTTC.

This clonotype was recorded many times. The chain employs TRBV20-1 and TRBJ1-5; D is unclear. Trimming cost V 0 bases and J 0 bases, with 3 bases left between them. The CDR3 length is 13 residues. From germline, CDR1 is DFQATT and CDR2 SNEGSKA (reference sequence). DNA for the CDR3: TGCAGTGCTAGAGAGGATAGCAATCAGCCCCAGCATTTT. This sequence encodes CSAREDSNQPQHF.

V gene TRBV4-1 combines with J gene TRBJ2-6, with D maybe TRBD2 (6 bases). This CDR3 spans 17 amino acids. Looked up from germline, CDR1 is MGHRA and CDR2 is YSYEKL. Trimming shortened V by 0 bases and J by 1 base, and 10 bases separated the two germline ends. The CDR3 is CASSQEPAGSGANVLTF. CDR3 nucleotides: TGCGCCAGCAGCCAAGAGCCCGCGGGGTCTGGGGCCAACGTCCTGACTTTC.

This clonotype was seen repeatedly, ten times or more. The chain couples TRBV20-1 to TRBJ2-5, with 7 bases fitting TRBD1. V shed 1 base, J shed 5 bases, and the junction held 7 bases outside the gene matches. CDR1 is DFQATT and CDR2 is SNEGSKA in the germline V gene (reference sequence). This CDR3 has 14 residues. The CDR3 reads CSARARTGLETQYF. The CDR3 bases are TGCAGTGCTAGAGCGAGGACAGGTCTGGAGACCCAGTACTTC.

This clonotype has at least ten counts. The chain uses TRBV7-3 and TRBJ2-7; D gene uncertain. From germline, CDR1 is SGHTA and CDR2 FQGTGA. The length of the CDR3 is 12 residues. Trimming pared 3 bases from V and 6 bases from J, leaving 9 bases between. The CDR3 DNA reads as TGTGCCAGCAGCTTTGAGCTTGGCGAGCAGTACTTC. Its translation is CASSFELGEQYF.

This rearrangement joins TRBV12-3 or TRBV12-4 to TRBJ1-5, with TRBD1 as a possible D gene (6 bases). Trimming left V 7 bases short and J 6 bases short, with 13 bases between. CDR3 size: 13 residues. CDR3 sequence reads: CASNRAGVQPQHF. CDR3 bases: TGTGCCAGCAATAGGGCAGGGGTTCAGCCCCAGCATTTT.

The genes are TRBV7-2 and TRBJ1-1; D is ambiguous. V lost 6 bases, J lost 0 bases, and 11 bases lay in between. The CDR3 covers 14 residues. The V gene's germline CDR1 is SGHTA and CDR2 FQGNSA. The CDR3 nucleotides read TGTGCCAGCAGGCCCAGCAACTTGAACACTGAAGCTTTCTTT. Translated: CASRPSNLNTEAFF.

V usage is TRBV6-1 and J usage is TRBJ1-5; TRBD1 is a possible D gene (5 bases). V was pared by 6 bases and J by 7 bases, with 13 bases between. CDR1 is MNHNS and CDR2 is SASEGT in the germline V gene. CDR3 length: 13 residues. This CDR3 reads CASRRGDGQPQHF. For the CDR3, the DNA is TGTGCCAGCAGACGAGGGGATGGCCAGCCCCAGCATTTT.

This clonotype was observed a handful of times. V usage is TRBV11-2 and J usage is TRBJ2-7; D is perhaps TRBD2 (6 bases). The germline V and J ends were trimmed by 1 base and 0 bases, with 13 bases remaining between them. In germline, CDR1 is SGHAT, CDR2 FQNNGV. The length of the CDR3 is 16 residues. The CDR3 DNA sequence: TGTGCCAGCAGCTTAGTGGGGCGGGGATCCTCCTACGAGCAGTACTTC. Translation gives CASSLVGRGSSYEQYF. Full variable domain (missing parts from reference TRBV11-2 and TRBJ2-7): EAGVAQSPRYKIIEKRQSVAFWCNPISGHATLYWYQQILGQGPKLLIQFQNNGVVDDSQLPKDRFSAERLKGVDSTLKIQPAKLEDSAVYLCASSLVGRGSSYEQYFGPGTRLTVT.

This clonotype was recorded at least ten times. The rearrangement uses TRBV7-6 and TRBJ1-1, with D hard to call. V dropped 0 bases and J dropped 3 bases, with 11 bases sitting between them. Per germline, CDR1 SGHVS and CDR2 FNYEAQ. The CDR3 runs to 15 residues. The CDR3 DNA reads as TGTGCCAGCAGCTTAGCGGAGGTCTCCTACACTGAAGCTTTCTTT. It encodes CASSLAEVSYTEAFF.

The genes are TRBV28 and TRBJ2-7; 11 bases map to TRBD1. V lost 5 bases and J lost 4; bases outside the gene matches: 7. CDR1 and CDR2 from the germline V gene are MDHEN and SYDVKM. This CDR3 spans 15 amino acids. CDR3 in DNA: TGTGCCAGCAGTATACCGGGACAGGGGGTATACGAGCAGTACTTC. As protein: CASSIPGQGVYEQYF.

The CDR3 nucleotides read TGCGCCAGCGCCGGTCTCGGGGGGCAAGAGACCCAGTACTTC. Residues: CASAGLGGQETQYF. This chain uses TRBV5-1 with TRBJ2-5; TRBD2 matches at 7 bases. The CDR3 extends over 14 amino acids. The trim removed 7 bases at V and 2 bases at J, leaving 8 bases unmatched. Germline V gene sequence: CDR1 SGHRS, CDR2 YFSETQ.

This clonotype was seen at least ten times. It may be a read error: a sequence one base away is much more abundant. The rearrangement joins TRBV12-3 or TRBV12-4 to TRBJ1-1; D is possibly TRBD1 (5 bases). V was pared by 3 bases and J by 1 base, with 6 bases between. This CDR3 has 13 residues. The CDR3 nucleotides are TGTGCCAGCAGTTTCACAGGGAACACTGAAGCTTTCTTT. It is translated as CASSFTGNTEAFF.

The sample holds many counts of this clonotype. V and J are TRBV15 and TRBJ1-2, with D uncertain. Germline CDR1 reads LNHNV; CDR2 reads YYDKDF (reference sequence). With 0 bases removed from V and 7 bases from J, the gap between germline ends came to 15 bases. This CDR3 has 15 residues. The CDR3 region is CATSRDFGDRGGYTF. CDR3 nucleotide sequence: TGTGCCACCAGCAGAGATTTCGGGGATCGAGGTGGCTACACCTTC.

The V call is TRBV6-1, the J call TRBJ2-7, with 7 bases identical to TRBD1. The CDR3 sequence is 13 residues long. Germline CDR1 reads MNHNS; CDR2 reads SASEGT. J was trimmed by 4 bases and V by 4 bases; bases with no gene match: 4. The CDR3 coding sequence is TGTGCCAGCAGTGTGTCCAGGGGGTACGAGCAGTACTTC. Its translation is CASSVSRGYEQYF.

This clonotype was counted many times. This chain links TRBV12-3 or TRBV12-4 with TRBJ2-5, with a possible D match to TRBD1 (6 bases). Trimming shortened V by 5 bases and J by 4 bases, and 20 bases separated the two germline ends. The CDR3 loop spans 16 amino acids. This CDR3 reads CASSLLPQGWSETQYF. The CDR3 nucleotides are TGTGCCAGCAGTCTCCTCCCCCAGGGGTGGTCAGAGACCCAGTACTTC.

At least ten counts were recorded for this clonotype. The rearrangement uses TRBV10-3 and TRBJ2-7, with 9 bases fitting TRBD1. The CDR3 is made up of 15 amino acids. Germline loops: CDR1 ENHRY, CDR2 SYGVKD. V lost 3 bases and J lost 2; bases outside the gene matches: 5. The chain's CDR3 is CAISEGTGNPYEQYF. CDR3 coding DNA: TGTGCCATCAGTGAAGGGACAGGGAATCCCTACGAGCAGTACTTC.

In its sample, this clonotype was seen many times. V gene TRBV19 combines with J gene TRBJ1-6, with D uncertain. Germline values: CDR1 LNHDA, CDR2 SQIVND (reference sequence). V was pared by 8 bases and J by 9 bases, with 14 bases between. CDR3 length: 13 residues. The DNA for the CDR3 is TGTGCCAGTGCTGGGGTTTCGTTTTCACCCCTCCACTTT. Translation gives CASAGVSFSPLHF. Full variable domain (missing parts from reference TRBV19 and TRBJ1-6): DGGITQSPKYLFRKEGQNVTLSCEQNLNHDAMYWYRQDPGQGLRLIYYSQIVNDFQKGDIAEGYSVSREKKESFPLTVTSAQKNPTAFYLCASAGVSFSPLHFGNGTRLTVT.

This clonotype was counted at least ten times. This chain uses TRBV27 with TRBJ2-2; weak D call: TRBD2 (6 bases). The CDR3 has 13 residues. In germline, CDR1 is MNHEY, CDR2 SMNVEV (reference sequence). V shed 1 base and J shed 9 bases, with 9 bases lying between them. In DNA form, the CDR3 reads TGTGCCAGCAGTTTATGGGGCGGGAGGGAGCTGTTTTTT. Its protein is CASSLWGGRELFF.

This clonotype came up many times. The V gene is TRBV2, the J gene TRBJ1-2, with D hard to call. Germline values: CDR1 SNHLY, CDR2 FYNNEI. V dropped 4 bases and J dropped 2 bases, with 8 bases sitting between them. This CDR3 comprises 13 residues. The CDR3 DNA is TGTGCCAGCAGTGCAGCCAGAAACTATGGCTACACCTTC. This sequence encodes CASSAARNYGYTF.

The sample holds a few counts of this clonotype. The V and J genes are TRBV3-1 and TRBJ2-7; perhaps TRBD2 as D (6 bases). In germline, CDR1 is LGHDT, CDR2 YNNKEL (reference sequence). The CDR3 contains 16 residues. Trimming pared 0 bases from V and 3 bases from J, leaving 15 bases between. The CDR3 sequence is CASSQDLVGGFYEQYF. The CDR3 DNA follows: TGTGCCAGCAGCCAAGATCTGGTCGGGGGTTTCTACGAGCAGTACTTC.

This clonotype was recorded many times. V is TRBV7-9 and J is TRBJ1-1; D may be TRBD1 (5 bases). Germline V CDR1 and CDR2: SEHNR, FQNEAQ (reference sequence). This CDR3 has 13 amino acids. Trimming cost V 5 bases and J 9 bases, with 16 bases left between them. The CDR3 nucleotides are TGTGCCAGCAGCCATCGGACACCTCCTCAAGCTTTCTTT. Encoded protein: CASSHRTPPQAFF. Full variable domain (outside the CDR3, taken from reference TRBV7-9 and TRBJ1-1): DTGVSQNPRHKITKRGQNVTFRCDPISEHNRLYWYRQTLGQGPEFLTYFQNEAQLEKSRLLSDRFSAERPKGSFSTLEIQRTEQGDSAMYLCASSHRTPPQAFFGQGTRLTVV.

This clonotype was seen once. The CDR3: CATTAGGPGGDQQYF. The CDR3 DNA follows: TGTGCCACTACAGCAGGGGGACCAGGTGGGGATCAGCAGTACTTC. The J gene is TRBJ2-7, the V gene TRBV12-3 or TRBV12-4; 7 bases map to TRBD1. The CDR3 runs to 15 residues. V lost 10 bases to trimming and J lost 8 bases; unmatched junction nucleotides: 20.

This clonotype was observed many times. V and J are TRBV28 and TRBJ2-7, with TRBD1 matching 10 bases. Looked up from germline, CDR1 is MDHEN and CDR2 is SYDVKM. Trimming removed 6 bases from V and 3 bases from J; junction bases left unmatched: 2. The CDR3 is 13 residues long. Here the CDR3 DNA reads TGTGCCAGCAGAGGACAGGGGGTCTACGAGCAGTACTTC. Protein product: CASRGQGVYEQYF.